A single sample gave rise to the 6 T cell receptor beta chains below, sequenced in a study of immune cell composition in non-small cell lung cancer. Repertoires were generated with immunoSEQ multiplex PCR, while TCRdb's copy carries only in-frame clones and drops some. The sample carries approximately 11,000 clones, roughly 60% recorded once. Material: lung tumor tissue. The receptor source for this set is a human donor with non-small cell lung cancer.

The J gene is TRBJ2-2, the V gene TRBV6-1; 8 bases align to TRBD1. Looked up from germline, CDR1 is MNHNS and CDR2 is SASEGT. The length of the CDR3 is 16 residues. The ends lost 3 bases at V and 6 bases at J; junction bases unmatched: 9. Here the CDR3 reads CASSDRGTGAPGELFF. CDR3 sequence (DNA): TGTGCCAGCAGTGATAGGGGGACAGGAGCCCCCGGGGAGCTGTTTTTT.

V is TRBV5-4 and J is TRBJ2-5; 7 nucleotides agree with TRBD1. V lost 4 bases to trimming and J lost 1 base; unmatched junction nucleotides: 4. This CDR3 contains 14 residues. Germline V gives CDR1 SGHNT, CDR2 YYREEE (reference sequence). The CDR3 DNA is TGTGCCAGCAGCGTGACAGGGTCCCAAGAGACCCAGTACTTC. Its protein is CASSVTGSQETQYF.

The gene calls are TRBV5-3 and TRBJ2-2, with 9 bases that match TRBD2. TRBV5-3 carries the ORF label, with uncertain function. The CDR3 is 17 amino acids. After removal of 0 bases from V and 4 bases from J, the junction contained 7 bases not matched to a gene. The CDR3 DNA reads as TGTGCCAGAAGCTTGGCCTCGCGGGAGGGCCTCACCGGGGAGCTGTTTTTT. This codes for CARSLASREGLTGELFF.

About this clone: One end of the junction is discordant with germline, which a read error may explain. The DNA for the CDR3 is TGTGCTAGCAGCTTAGTAATGGGAGGAGAGACCCAGTACTTC. This sequence encodes CASSLVMGGETQYF. The genes are TRBV7-7 and TRBJ2-5, with D possibly being TRBD2 (6 bases). The CDR3 runs 14 residues. Germline-derived CDR1 and CDR2 are SSHAT and FNYEAQ (reference sequence).

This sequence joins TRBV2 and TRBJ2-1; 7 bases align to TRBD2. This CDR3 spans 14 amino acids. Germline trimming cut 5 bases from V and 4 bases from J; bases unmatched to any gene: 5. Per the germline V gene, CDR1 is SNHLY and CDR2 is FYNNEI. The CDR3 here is CASSRPSGYNEQFF. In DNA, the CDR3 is TGTGCCAGCAGTAGACCTAGCGGATACAATGAGCAGTTCTTC.

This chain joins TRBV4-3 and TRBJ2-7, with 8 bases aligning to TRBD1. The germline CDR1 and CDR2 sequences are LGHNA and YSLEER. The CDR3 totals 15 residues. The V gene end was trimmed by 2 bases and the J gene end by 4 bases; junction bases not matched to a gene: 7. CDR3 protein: CASSQLTGGSYEQYF. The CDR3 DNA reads TGCGCCAGCAGCCAACTAACAGGGGGATCATACGAGCAGTACTTC.